The next 13 T cell receptor beta chains were all read from a single sample in a study of blood T cell repertoires in COVID-19. Sequencing used immunoSEQ multiplex PCR; TCRdb keeps in-frame clones, though not all of them. The sample has almost 250,000 clones; about 87% are singletons. Material for sequencing was PBMCs or T cells enriched from blood (not recorded which). The receptor source for this set is a woman in her forties or fifties who had recovered from COVID-19.

This clone was detected many times. The chain links TRBV5-1 to TRBJ2-2, with TRBD1 matching 7 bases. CDR3 length equals 14 residues. J was trimmed by 11 bases and V by 4 bases; bases with no gene match: 11. Germline CDR1 reads SGHRS; CDR2 reads YFSETQ. The CDR3 reads CASSSPGQPEELFF. The CDR3 DNA is TGCGCCAGCAGCAGCCCGGGACAGCCCGAAGAGCTGTTTTTT.

The chain uses TRBV19 and TRBJ1-3; no clear D. The CDR3 has 13 amino acids. V lost 7 bases and J lost 5, with 12 bases in between. The germline V gene encodes CDR1 LNHDA and CDR2 SQIVND (reference sequence). The CDR3 loop is CASMNKTRNTIYF. The CDR3 nucleotides read TGTGCCAGTATGAACAAAACCAGAAACACCATATATTTT.

The chain joins TRBV27 to TRBJ2-2; 8 nucleotides agree with TRBD2. This CDR3 region has 14 residues. The germline V gene has CDR1 MNHEY and CDR2 SMNVEV (reference sequence). Losses at the gene ends were 5 bases for V and 5 bases for J; bases not matched to a gene: 4. CDR3 residues: CASSTGLATGELFF. CDR3 nucleotides: TGTGCCAGCAGTACCGGACTAGCAACCGGGGAGCTGTTTTTT.

The chain couples TRBV29-1 to TRBJ2-1; 7 bases match TRBD2. Germline lookup yields CDR1 SQVTM and CDR2 ANQGSEA. With 0 bases clipped from V and 7 bases from J, the junction kept 3 bases outside the gene matches. This CDR3 has 13 residues. This CDR3 is CSVEDGRENEQFF. The CDR3 DNA sequence: TGCAGCGTTGAAGATGGGAGGGAAAATGAGCAGTTCTTC.

This chain connects TRBV27 to TRBJ2-2; 15 bases are a match to TRBD2. J was trimmed by 2 bases and V by 6 bases; bases with no gene match: 4. The CDR3 is 17 amino acids. Germline V gene data show CDR1 as MNHEY and CDR2 as SMNVEV (reference sequence). The DNA of the CDR3 is TGTGCCAGCAGCGGACTAGCGGGAGGGAAAAACACCGGGGAGCTGTTTTTT. It is translated as CASSGLAGGKNTGELFF.

This clone was detected only a few times. The V call is TRBV20-1, the J call TRBJ1-1, with D uncertain. Trimming shortened V by 3 bases and J by 4 bases, and 9 bases separated the two germline ends. CDR3 length: 12 amino acids. In germline, CDR1 is DFQATT, CDR2 SNEGSKA (reference sequence). In DNA form, the CDR3 reads TGCAGTGCTAGTGGCGAGCGCACTGAAGCTTTCTTT. Encoded protein: CSASGERTEAFF.

The chain has TRBV3-1 (or the pseudogene TRBV3-2) and TRBJ2-2; the match to TRBD2 covers 8 bases. This CDR3 has 15 residues. Germline V gives CDR1 LGHDT, CDR2 YNNKEL (reference sequence). Trimming removed 4 bases from V and 6 bases from J; junction bases left unmatched: 7. The CDR3 bases are TGTGCCAGCAGCCCCGGGACTAGTACGTCCGGGGAGCTGTTTTTT. Its translation is CASSPGTSTSGELFF.

The chain uses TRBV5-1 and TRBJ1-1; 8 positions agree with TRBD1. This CDR3 has 14 amino acids. The V gene's germline CDR1 is SGHRS and CDR2 YFSETQ. Trimming at V came to 4 bases and at J to 5 bases, leaving 7 bases not matched to a gene. CDR3 sequence: CASSTQGGETEAFF. CDR3 DNA sequence: TGCGCCAGCAGCACACAGGGGGGAGAAACTGAAGCTTTCTTT. The whole variable domain, filled in from reference TRBV5-1 and TRBJ1-1, reads KAGVTQTPRYLIKTRGQQVTLSCSPISGHRSVSWYQQTPGQGLQFLFEYFSETQRNKGNFPGRFSGRQFSNSRSEMNVSTLELGDSALYLCASSTQGGETEAFFGQGTRLTVV.

This clone was detected once. This chain connects TRBV2 to TRBJ2-1; 10 bases line up with TRBD2. V shed 1 base and J 12 bases; nucleotides not matched to a gene: 6. There are 14 residues in the CDR3. The germline CDR1 and CDR2 sequences are SNHLY and FYNNEI. The CDR3 reads CASSEGRSGRGQFF. CDR3 DNA sequence: TGTGCCAGCAGTGAAGGGCGAAGCGGGAGGGGGCAGTTCTTC.

The gene calls are TRBV21-1 and TRBJ1-5. TRBV21-1 is given as a pseudogene. This CDR3 has 14 amino acids. The chain's CDR3 is CASSTGLDNQPQHF. In DNA form, the CDR3 reads TGTGCCAGCAGCACGGGACTCGACAATCAGCCCCAGCATTTT.

This clone was counted only a few times. The chain links TRBV9 to TRBJ1-5, with no clear D. CDR3 length: 14 amino acids. Germline assignment: CDR1 SGDLS and CDR2 YYNGEE. V was shortened by 4 bases and J by 10 bases, with 18 bases between the two germline ends. CDR3 bases: TGTGCCAGCAGCCCCGGCCGGGGTCCCTTCCCCCAGCATTTT. Translating it yields CASSPGRGPFPQHF.

J is TRBJ2-7 and V is TRBV6-2 or TRBV6-3; 10 bases agree with TRBD2. The CDR3 has 16 amino acids. From germline, CDR1 is MNHEY and CDR2 SVGEGT. V trimming: 2 bases; J trimming: 4 bases; junction bases outside the gene matches: 8. The CDR3 DNA reads as TGTGCCAGCAGTTACAGGCTAGCGGGAGTGTTATACGAGCAGTACTTC. Amino acid sequence: CASSYRLAGVLYEQYF.

DNA for the CDR3: TGTGCCAGCAGTTTCTGGGGGGAGGGGGATAATTCACCCCTCCACTTT. Protein: CASSFWGEGDNSPLHF. The V and J genes are TRBV28 and TRBJ1-6, with a tentative D call TRBD1 (6 bases). CDR3 length: 16 amino acids. Germline V gene data show CDR1 as MDHEN and CDR2 as SYDVKM. The ends were cut back, 3 bases at V and 5 bases at J, with 14 bases in the middle.